This T cell receptor (beta chain) was captured by sequencing in a study of radiation and T cells in renal cell carcinoma. TCRdb keeps only in-frame clones here, not all; method: immunoSEQ multiplex PCR. Of roughly 130,000 clones detected, roughly 77% appear once; the ten largest clones hold under 2.5%. The sample's time point: blood 2 weeks post-SBRT. Treatment noted: 15 Gy SBRT to primary tumor, nephrectomy 4 weeks later. This CDR3 spans 16 amino acids. J gave up 2 bases and V 7 bases, and 11 bases lay outside the gene matches. Looked up from germline, CDR1 is SNHLY and CDR2 is FYNNEI. The TCR sequence derives from a woman aged 55-70 years with renal cell carcinoma. The source material was blood, sampled from a patient whose treatment included radiotherapy and nephrectomy. This sequence joins TRBV2 and TRBJ2-3; 8 nucleotides line up with TRBD2. CDR3 nucleotide sequence: TGTGCCAGCACCCCACTAGCGGCGCGAAACACAGATACGCAGTATTTT. Encoded protein: CASTPLAARNTDTQYF. The full variable domain, rest sourced from reference TRBV2 and TRBJ2-3, is EPEVTQTPSHQVTQMGQEVILRCVPISNHLYFYWYRQILGQKVEFLVSFYNNEISEKSEIFDDQFSVERPDGSNFTLKIRSTKLEDSAMYFCASTPLAARNTDTQYFGPGTRLTVL.